This T cell receptor beta chain was found in a study of blood T cell repertoires in COVID-19 (dated by TCRdb to 2020 to 2022). Regarding the complete study: Samples from collaborators originated in the United States, Italy and Spain and spanned both the acute and convalescent phases of COVID-19. A de-identified subject ID, COVID-19 status, age in years and sex were almost always included in the sample metadata. Where HLA class I and class II types were available, the types were taken from metadata supplied by the sample provider, not from assay-based typing. Subjects who had been exposed to COVID-19, were actively infected with it, or had recovered from it provided the deeply sampled blood TCRbeta repertoires that made up the dataset. The repertoires were released in a freely available public database intended as a resource for research on the immune response to SARS-CoV-2. The material from the prospective study consisted of cDNA or gDNA derived from T cells, B-cell-depleted T cells, or PBMCs. The samples were drawn from two sources: the first 160 participants of the ongoing ImmuneRACE study, and 1,254 subjects contributed by 6 global collaborators.

On this clone itself: It lacks a known antigen. Base qualities are missing; no much larger clone stands one base away.

From the cysteine through the phenylalanine, the CDR3 covers 16 amino acids. The only DNA kept is the CDR3, 48 bases in frame from the first base. According to the germline V gene (reference sequence), CDR1 reads MNHNY and CDR2 reads SVGAGI. V and J are trimmed by 4 bases and 2 bases, and the gene matches miss 11 bases of the junction. TCRbeta CDR3 regions were amplified from genomic DNA using the immunoSEQ Assay, a bias-controlled multiplex PCR. As for the original processing: Within the assay, amplification of reference gene primers was used to estimate how many nucleated cells each sample contained. Sequence reads were collapsed and filtered to measure the absolute abundance of every unique TCRbeta CDR3 rearrangement. For each sample, productive Simpson clonality was calculated as the square root of Simpson's diversity index over productive rearrangements. TCRdb took over this immuneACCESS table, retaining in-frame rearrangements with V and J assigned. Such tables are incomplete; in checked studies, under half of the missing clones stem from an unresolved V gene, and the remainder is unexplained. Clone size and V and J calls were adopted from that table, with D and trimming inferred from the DNA. The sample profile shows 400,000 to 500,000 clones; 80% to 90% of them were found once. The top ten hold 1.4% of the sample.

Broad study findings and their caveats: The quantity of clinical and demographic metadata differed by source and by participant and was supplied without curation.

Each collaborating institution followed its own protocols to collect whole blood in K2EDTA tubes. For TCRbeta analysis, collaborators shipped samples as frozen whole blood, isolated PBMCs, or DNA extracted from either of those sample types. The TCR sequence derives from a woman in her 30s with active or convalescent COVID-19. Sequenced input: peripheral blood. Recombination joined TRBV6-6 with TRBJ2-7; 7 bases in between match TRBD1. The CDR3 here reads CASSLFLTGETYEQYF. The DNA sequence reads TGTGCCAGCAGTTTATTCCTCACAGGGGAGACCTACGAGCAGTACTTC.